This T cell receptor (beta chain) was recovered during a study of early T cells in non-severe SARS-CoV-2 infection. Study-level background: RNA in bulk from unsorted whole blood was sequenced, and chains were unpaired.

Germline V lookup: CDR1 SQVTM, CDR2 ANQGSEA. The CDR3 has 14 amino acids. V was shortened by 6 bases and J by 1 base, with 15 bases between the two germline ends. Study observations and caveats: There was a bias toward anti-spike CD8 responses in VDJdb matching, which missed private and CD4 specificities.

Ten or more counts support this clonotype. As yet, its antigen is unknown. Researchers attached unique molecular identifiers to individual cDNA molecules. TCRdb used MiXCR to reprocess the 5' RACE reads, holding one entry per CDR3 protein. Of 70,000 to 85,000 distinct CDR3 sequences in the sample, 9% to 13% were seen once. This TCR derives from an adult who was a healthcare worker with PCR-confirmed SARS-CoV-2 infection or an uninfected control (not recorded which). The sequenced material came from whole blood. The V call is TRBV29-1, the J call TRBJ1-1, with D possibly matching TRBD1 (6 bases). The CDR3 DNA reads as TGCAGCGTCGCGTCGCGGGGGGCGAACACTGAAGCTTTCTTT. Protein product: CSVASRGANTEAFF.